This TCR beta chain was sequenced during a study of T-cell reconstitution after alpha-beta-depleted transplantation in children. A library of TCRbeta sequences, prepared with unique molecular identifiers, was generated. TCRdb itself ran the PCR reads through MiXCR, one entry per CDR3 protein. Of about 250,000 distinct CDR3 sequences detected, roughly a quarter appear once; the ten largest clones hold about 4.8%. This clonotype came up a few times. Its specificity is unknown. CDR1 MGHDK and CDR2 SYGVNS come from the germline V gene. The CDR3 covers 16 residues. The V gene end was trimmed by 3 bases and the J gene end by 5 bases; junction bases not matched to a gene: 8. Overall study results and limits: Newly made T cells mostly supplied T-cell counts and diversity one year after transplant. Where alpha-beta T cells came from about two months after transplant was reportedly several hundred expanded graft clones.

The V call is TRBV25-1, the J call TRBJ1-4, with TRBD1 matching 8 bases. The source material was PBMCs, mostly from graft donor cells, sampled 360 days after TCRalphabeta/CD19-depleted stem cell transplant. The TCR comes from a female patient aged 2-15 years who had a stem cell transplant for congenital amegakaryocytic thrombocytopenia, so the T cells may come from the graft donor. The CDR3 loop is CASSDLPGQGNEKLFF. CDR3 bases: TGTGCCAGCAGTGACTTACCCGGACAGGGAAATGAAAAACTGTTTTTT.